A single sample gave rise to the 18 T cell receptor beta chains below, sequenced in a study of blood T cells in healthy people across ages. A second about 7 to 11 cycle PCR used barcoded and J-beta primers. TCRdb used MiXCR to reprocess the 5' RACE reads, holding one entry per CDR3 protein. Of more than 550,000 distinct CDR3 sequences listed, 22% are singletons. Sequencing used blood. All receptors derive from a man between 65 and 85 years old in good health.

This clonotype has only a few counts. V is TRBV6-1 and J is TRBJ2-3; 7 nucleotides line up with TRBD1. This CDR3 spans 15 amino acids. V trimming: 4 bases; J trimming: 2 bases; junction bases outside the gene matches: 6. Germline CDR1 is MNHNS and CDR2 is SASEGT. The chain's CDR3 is CASSARQGNTDTQYF. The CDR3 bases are TGTGCCAGCAGTGCTCGACAGGGAAACACAGATACGCAGTATTTT.

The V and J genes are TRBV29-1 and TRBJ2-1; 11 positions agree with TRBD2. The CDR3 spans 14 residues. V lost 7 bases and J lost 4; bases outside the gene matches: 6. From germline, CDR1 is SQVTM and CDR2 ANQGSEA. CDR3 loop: CSDHSGGDYNEQFF. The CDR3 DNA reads TGCAGCGACCATAGCGGGGGGGATTACAATGAGCAGTTCTTC.

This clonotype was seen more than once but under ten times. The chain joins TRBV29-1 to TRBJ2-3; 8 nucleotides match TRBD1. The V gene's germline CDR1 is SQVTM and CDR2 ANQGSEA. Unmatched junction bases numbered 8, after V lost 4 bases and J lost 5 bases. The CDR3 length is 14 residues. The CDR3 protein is CSVATGGRGDTQYF. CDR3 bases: TGCAGCGTTGCCACAGGGGGAAGAGGAGATACGCAGTATTTT.

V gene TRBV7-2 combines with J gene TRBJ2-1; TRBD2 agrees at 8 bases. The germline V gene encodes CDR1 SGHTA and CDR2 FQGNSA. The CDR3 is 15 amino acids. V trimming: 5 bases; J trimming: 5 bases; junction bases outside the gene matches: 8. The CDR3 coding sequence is TGTGCCAGCAGCCACGGACTAGCCGGAAACAATGAGCAGTTCTTC. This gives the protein CASSHGLAGNNEQFF.

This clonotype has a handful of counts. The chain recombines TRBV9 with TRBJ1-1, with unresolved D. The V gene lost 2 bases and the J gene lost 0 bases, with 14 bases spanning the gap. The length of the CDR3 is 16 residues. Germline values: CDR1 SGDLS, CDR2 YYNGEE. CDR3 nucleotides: TGTGCCAGCAGCGTGACGATAGGCGGATTGAACACTGAAGCTTTCTTT. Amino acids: CASSVTIGGLNTEAFF.

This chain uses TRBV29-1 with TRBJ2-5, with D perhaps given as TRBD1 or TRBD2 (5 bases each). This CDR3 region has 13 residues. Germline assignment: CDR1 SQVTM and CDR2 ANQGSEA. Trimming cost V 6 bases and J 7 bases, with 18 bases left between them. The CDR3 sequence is CSVSPGTSATQYF. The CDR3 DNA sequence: TGCAGCGTCAGTCCAGGGACGTCGGCGACCCAGTACTTC.

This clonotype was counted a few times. The CDR3 DNA sequence: TGTGCCAGCAGCTTAAGGGGGGACAGGGTCCAAGAGACCCAGTACTTC. Protein: CASSLRGDRVQETQYF. The V and J genes are TRBV7-8 and TRBJ2-5, with TRBD1 matching over 9 bases. Germline-derived CDR1 and CDR2 are SGHVS and FQNEAQ. The CDR3 totals 16 residues. Unmatched junction bases numbered 5, after V lost 2 bases and J lost 1 base.

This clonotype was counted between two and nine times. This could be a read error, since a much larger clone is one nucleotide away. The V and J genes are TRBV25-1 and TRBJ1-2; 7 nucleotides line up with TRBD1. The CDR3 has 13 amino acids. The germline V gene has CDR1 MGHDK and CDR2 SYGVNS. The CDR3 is CASRPTGFGGCTF. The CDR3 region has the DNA TGTGCCAGCAGACCGACAGGGTTTGGGGGCTGCACCTTC.

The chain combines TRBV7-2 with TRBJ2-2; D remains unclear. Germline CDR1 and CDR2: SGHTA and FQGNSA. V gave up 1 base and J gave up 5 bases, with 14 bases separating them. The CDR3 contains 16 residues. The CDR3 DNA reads TGTGCCAGCAGCTTAGGCGCCAGACTTAAGACCGGGGAGCTGTTTTTT. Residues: CASSLGARLKTGELFF.

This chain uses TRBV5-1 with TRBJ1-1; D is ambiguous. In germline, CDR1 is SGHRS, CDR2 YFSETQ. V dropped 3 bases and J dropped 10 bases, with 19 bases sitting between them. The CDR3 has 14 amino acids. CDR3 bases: TGCGCCAGCAGCTCCGGTGAGAGGGCGGTTCGAGCTTTCTTT. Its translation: CASSSGERAVRAFF.

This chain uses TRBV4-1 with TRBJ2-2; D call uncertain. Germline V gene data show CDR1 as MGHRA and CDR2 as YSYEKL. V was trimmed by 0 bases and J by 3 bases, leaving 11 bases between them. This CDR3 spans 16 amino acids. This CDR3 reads CASSQDRQSHTGELFF. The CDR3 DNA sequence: TGCGCCAGCAGCCAAGATCGGCAGTCCCACACCGGGGAGCTGTTTTTT.

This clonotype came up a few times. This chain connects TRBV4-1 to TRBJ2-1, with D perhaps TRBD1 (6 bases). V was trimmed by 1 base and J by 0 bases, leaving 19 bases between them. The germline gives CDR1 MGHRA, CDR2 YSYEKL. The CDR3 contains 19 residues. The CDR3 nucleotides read TGCGCCAGCAGCCAAGGGCTCCGGACAGCCTTGAGCTCCTACAATGAGCAGTTCTTC. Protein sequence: CASSQGLRTALSSYNEQFF.

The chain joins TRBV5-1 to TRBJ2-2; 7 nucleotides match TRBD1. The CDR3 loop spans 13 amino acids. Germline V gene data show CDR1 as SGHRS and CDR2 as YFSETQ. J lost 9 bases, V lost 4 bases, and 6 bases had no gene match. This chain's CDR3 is CASSPGGPRELFF. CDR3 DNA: TGCGCCAGCAGCCCAGGGGGACCTCGGGAGCTGTTTTTT.

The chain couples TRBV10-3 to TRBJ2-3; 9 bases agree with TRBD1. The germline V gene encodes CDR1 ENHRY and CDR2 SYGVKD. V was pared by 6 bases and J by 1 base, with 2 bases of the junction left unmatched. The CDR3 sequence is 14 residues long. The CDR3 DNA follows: TGTGCCATCAGAAGACAGGGGGGCACAGATACGCAGTATTTT. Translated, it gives CAIRRQGGTDTQYF.

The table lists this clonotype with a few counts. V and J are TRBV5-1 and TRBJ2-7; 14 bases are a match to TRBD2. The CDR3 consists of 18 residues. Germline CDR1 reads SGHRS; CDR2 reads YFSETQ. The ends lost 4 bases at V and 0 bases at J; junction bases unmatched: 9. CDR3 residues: CASSRSGLAGALSYEQYF. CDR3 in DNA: TGCGCCAGCAGCCGCTCGGGACTAGCGGGGGCCCTCTCCTACGAGCAGTACTTC.

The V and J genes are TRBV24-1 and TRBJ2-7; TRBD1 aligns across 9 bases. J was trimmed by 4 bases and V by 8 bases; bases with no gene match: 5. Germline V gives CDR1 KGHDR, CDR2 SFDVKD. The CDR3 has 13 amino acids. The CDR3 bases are TGTGCCACCATTCGCGGACAGGGGTACGAGCAGTACGTC. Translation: CATIRGQGYEQYV.

CDR3 sequence: CASRGIVAGAGYTF. The DNA of the CDR3 is TGTGCCAGCAGAGGTATTGTCGCAGGGGCCGGCTACACCTTC. The V and J genes are TRBV7-8 and TRBJ1-2; D is perhaps TRBD1 (6 bases). The CDR3 spans 14 residues. Between the trimmed V and J ends, which lost 6 bases and 8 bases, there was a span of 19 bases. Germline CDR1 and CDR2: SGHVS and FQNEAQ.

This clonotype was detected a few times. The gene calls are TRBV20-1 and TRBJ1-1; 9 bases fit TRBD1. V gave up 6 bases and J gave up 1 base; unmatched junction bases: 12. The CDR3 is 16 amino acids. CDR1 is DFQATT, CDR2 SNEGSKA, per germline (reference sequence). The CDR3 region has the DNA TGCAGTGCGCTCACTACAGGGGGCGCTTGGAACACTGAAGCTTTCTTT. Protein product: CSALTTGGAWNTEAFF.